The rows below give T cell receptor beta chains drawn from one sample of a study of T cells after yellow fever vaccination. Each CDR3 protein is one row after TCRdb ran MiXCR on the 5' RACE reads. This sample yields over 110,000 distinct CDR3 sequences, of which 7.7% are seen a single time; roughly 0.77% belongs to the top ten. Sequenced here: CD4+ T cells sorted from PBMCs, sampled 5 days after the yellow fever booster vaccination. The source of these receptors is a man aged 25 to 40 who received the YFV17D yellow fever vaccine. CDR3s include the opening cysteine and the closing phenylalanine or tryptophan. The D gene is left open where the match is weak. Size tells how often a clone was seen (once, few, many) or the class of an expanded clone, and some rows leave it out.

DNA | CDR3 | V | size | length | D | J
TGCAGTGCAGGACTAGCGGGGGCTCTGCCCGGGGCCCAGTACTTC | CSAGLAGALPGAQYF | TRBV20-1 | . | 15 | TRBD2 | TRBJ2-5
TGTGCCAGCAGTGAAGAGACAGGCACTGAAGCTTTCTTT | CASSEETGTEAFF | TRBV6-4 | many | 13 | . | TRBJ1-1
TGTGCCAGCAGCCCAAGTTTGCGGGTAGGCACAGATACGCAGTATTTT | CASSPSLRVGTDTQYF | TRBV28 | many | 16 | . | TRBJ2-3
TGTGCCAGCAGCTTAGAAGGGAAATCGTCCTACGAGCAGTACTTC | CASSLEGKSSYEQYF | TRBV7-2 | many | 15 | . | TRBJ2-7
TGCAGCGTTGAGGGCGGGACAGTCGAGCAGTACTTC | CSVEGGTVEQYF | TRBV29-1 | many | 12 | . | TRBJ2-7
TGCAGTGGAGGGGCCACCAATGAGCAGTTCTTC | CSGGATNEQFF | TRBV20-1 | many | 11 | . | TRBJ2-1
TGCGCCAGCAGCTTGGGTGGCAGGGGGCGAGAAGATACGCAGTATTTT | CASSLGGRGREDTQYF | TRBV5-1 | many | 16 | TRBD1 | TRBJ2-3
TGTGCCAGCATCACCGGGGCGGCTAGCGGGAGGACCCAGTTCTTC | CASITGAASGRTQFF | TRBV28 | . | 15 | TRBD2 | TRBJ2-1
TGTGCCAGCAGCTGGCTGGGAGGCGGAAACACCATATATTTT | CASSWLGGGNTIYF | TRBV5-5 | many | 14 | . | TRBJ1-3
TGTGCCACACGTTATAGCAATCAGCCCCAGCATTTT | CATRYSNQPQHF | TRBV2 | many | 12 | . | TRBJ1-5
TGCGCCAGCAGCCCCGGGGTGGACCCTGGTAGGGCAGATACGCAGTATTTT | CASSPGVDPGRADTQYF | TRBV4-3 | many | 17 | . | TRBJ2-3
TGTGCCAGCACCCAGCGGGACAGGGCAGACGAACAAGAGACCCAGTACTTC | CASTQRDRADEQETQYF | TRBV28 | many | 17 | TRBD1 | TRBJ2-5
TGTGCCAGCAGCCCGCCACAGGGTTATGGCTACACCTTC | CASSPPQGYGYTF | TRBV9 | many | 13 | . | TRBJ1-2
TGTGCCAGCACCACCGGCGGGACTAGCTCAAAAAACATTCAGTACTTC | CASTTGGTSSKNIQYF | TRBV7-2 | many | 16 | TRBD2 | TRBJ2-4
TGCAGTGTCGCGGGAGGAGGTGAAAAACTGTTTTTT | CSVAGGGEKLFF | TRBV20-1 | . | 12 | . | TRBJ1-4
TGTGCCAGCAGCTTTGGAGCTCAAGAGACCCAGTACTTC | CASSFGAQETQYF | TRBV7-2 | many | 13 | . | TRBJ2-5
TGTGCCAGCAGCTCGGGGGCAGGGAGGAACTATGGCTACACCTTC | CASSSGAGRNYGYTF | TRBV11-2 | many | 15 | . | TRBJ1-2
TGTGCCAGCAGCTTTCGACGCGGGGCCACAGATACGCAGTATTTT | CASSFRRGATDTQYF | TRBV13 | few | 15 | . | TRBJ2-3